These 18 T cell receptor beta chains were all obtained from the same sample, sequenced in a study of T-cell reconstitution after alpha-beta-depleted transplantation in children. Unique molecular identifiers were incorporated when the TCRbeta library was constructed. MiXCR was run by TCRdb on the PCR reads, yielding one entry per CDR3 protein. The sample records around 670,000 distinct CDR3 sequences, less than 15% being singletons. Here the sequenced sample was PBMCs, taken before TCRalphabeta/CD19-depleted stem cell transplant. These receptors came from a girl under 10 years old with congenital amegakaryocytic thrombocytopenia, due to receive a stem cell transplant.

This rearrangement joins TRBV7-6 to TRBJ2-3, with 10 nucleotides matching TRBD2. Germline V CDR1 and CDR2: SGHVS, FNYEAQ. V shed 5 bases, J shed 6 bases, and the junction held 11 bases outside the gene matches. The CDR3 has 16 amino acids. CDR3 sequence (DNA): TGTGCCAGCAGCCCCAAGATAGCGGGAGGCTTGGATACGCAGTATTTT. Translated, it gives CASSPKIAGGLDTQYF.

This clonotype turned up a few times. The V and J genes are TRBV18 and TRBJ2-1, with D perhaps TRBD1 (5 bases). Germline V gives CDR1 KGHSH, CDR2 LQKENI. The CDR3 sequence is 14 residues long. Trimming stripped 6 bases from V and 1 base from J, with 10 bases between. The CDR3: CASSPGKSYNEQFF. The CDR3 nucleotides read TGTGCCAGCTCGCCAGGGAAATCCTACAATGAGCAGTTCTTC.

This clonotype was counted between two and nine times. The chain joins TRBV7-3 to TRBJ2-1; D is perhaps TRBD1 or TRBD2 (5 bases each). CDR1 and CDR2 from the germline V gene are SGHTA and FQGTGA. The CDR3 runs to 15 residues. The V and J ends lost 3 bases and 5 bases respectively, with 14 bases between them. The CDR3 loop is CASSFSRDANNEQFF. CDR3 nucleotides: TGTGCCAGCAGCTTCAGCCGGGACGCAAACAATGAGCAGTTCTTC.

This clonotype has a handful of counts. This chain links TRBV7-3 with TRBJ2-5, with 10 bases matching TRBD2. This CDR3 region has 18 residues. Germline-derived CDR1 and CDR2 are SGHTA and FQGTGA. J gave up 4 bases and V 5 bases, and 16 bases lay outside the gene matches. CDR3 sequence: CASSISGTSAPDRETQYF. For the CDR3, the DNA is TGTGCCAGCAGCATTTCCGGGACTAGCGCGCCGGATCGAGAGACCCAGTACTTC.

The chain combines TRBV7-2 with TRBJ2-3, with unresolved D. The germline V gene has CDR1 SGHTA and CDR2 FQGNSA. V gave up 1 base and J gave up 2 bases, with 7 bases separating them. This CDR3 has 14 amino acids. The DNA for the CDR3 is TGTGCCAGCAGCTTAGATCTGTTCACAGATACGCAGTATTTT. This codes for CASSLDLFTDTQYF.

This clonotype was detected ten times or more. The chain joins TRBV20-1 to TRBJ2-1; D is unresolved. Trimming took 0 bases from V and 0 from J, leaving 9 bases between them. Germline assignment: CDR1 DFQATT and CDR2 SNEGSKA (reference sequence). The CDR3 sequence is 15 residues long. This CDR3 is CSARDLRSSYNEQFF. Here the CDR3 DNA reads TGCAGTGCTAGAGATCTCAGGAGCTCCTACAATGAGCAGTTCTTC.

V usage is TRBV18 and J usage is TRBJ2-1; possibly TRBD2 for D (6 bases). The ends were cut back, 1 base at V and 8 bases at J, with 21 bases in the middle. CDR1 and CDR2 from the germline V gene are KGHSH and LQKENI. The CDR3 length is 17 residues. The CDR3 spells CASSPLFPGEVGDEQFF. CDR3 nucleotide sequence: TGTGCCAGCTCACCACTCTTCCCGGGAGAGGTTGGGGATGAGCAGTTCTTC. The variable domain in full, completed from reference TRBV18 and TRBJ2-1, reads NAGVMQNPRHLVRRRGQEARLRCSPMKGHSHVYWYRQLPEEGLKFMVYLQKENIIDESGMPKERFSAEFPKEGPSILRIQQVVRGDSAAYFCASSPLFPGEVGDEQFFGPGTRLTVL.

This clonotype was counted only a few times. The chain joins TRBV12-3 or TRBV12-4 to TRBJ2-7; 11 bases agree with TRBD2. The CDR3 is 14 residues long. After removal of 4 bases from V and 4 bases from J, the junction contained 3 bases not matched to a gene. The CDR3 region is CASSYSGRVYEQYF. The CDR3 DNA reads as TGTGCCAGCAGTTATAGCGGGAGGGTATACGAGCAGTACTTC.

This clonotype was seen at least ten times. The gene calls are TRBV4-1 and TRBJ2-4; D gene uncertain. Germline CDR1 and CDR2: MGHRA and YSYEKL. The CDR3 totals 17 residues. V was pared by 1 base and J by 6 bases, with 19 bases between. CDR3 sequence: CASSQGTVPFPSNIQYF. The DNA for the CDR3 is TGCGCCAGCAGCCAAGGAACGGTCCCCTTCCCCTCAAACATTCAGTACTTC.

This clonotype has at least ten counts. The CDR3 here is CASSTGPGDGQPQHF. The CDR3 coding sequence is TGCGCCAGCAGCACGGGACCCGGCGACGGTCAGCCCCAGCATTTT. The chain carries TRBV5-1 and TRBJ1-5, with D perhaps TRBD1 (5 bases). Germline loops: CDR1 SGHRS, CDR2 YFSETQ. The CDR3 covers 15 residues. V lost 4 bases and J lost 6, with 17 bases in between.

In this sample, this clonotype turned up a few times. The rearrangement links TRBV9 to TRBJ2-7, with 11 bases lining up with TRBD2. This CDR3 is 16 amino acids long. Per the germline V gene, CDR1 is SGDLS and CDR2 is YYNGEE. V was pared by 0 bases and J by 2 bases, with 4 bases of the junction left unmatched. The CDR3 DNA follows: TGTGCCAGCAGCGTAGGAGGACTAGCGGGCACCTACGAGCAGTACTTC. It yields the protein CASSVGGLAGTYEQYF.

Ten or more counts support this clonotype. V usage is TRBV5-1 and J usage is TRBJ2-1; 7 bases are a match to TRBD2. CDR1 and CDR2 (germline): SGHRS, YFSETQ. J was trimmed by 6 bases and V by 0 bases; bases with no gene match: 9. The CDR3 has 16 residues. The CDR3 bases are TGCGCCAGCAGCTTGGAACTAGCGATGGCTGGCAATGAGCAGTTCTTC. Translation gives CASSLELAMAGNEQFF.

The rearrangement links TRBV7-9 to TRBJ2-1, with D tentatively TRBD2 (5 bases). Trimming stripped 0 bases from V and 5 bases from J, with 14 bases between. The CDR3 loop spans 16 amino acids. Germline V gene data show CDR1 as SEHNR and CDR2 as FQNEAQ (reference sequence). The DNA for the CDR3 is TGTGCCAGCAGCTTAGCGCCCAAGCCGGAGGACAATGAGCAGTTCTTC. Residues: CASSLAPKPEDNEQFF.

This clonotype was seen ten or more times. This rearrangement joins TRBV6-1 to TRBJ1-2; D not resolved. The CDR3 totals 14 residues. CDR1 MNHNS and CDR2 SASEGT come from the germline V gene. Trimming stripped 5 bases from V and 4 bases from J, with 14 bases between. CDR3 DNA: TGTGCCAGCAGTCTAGACATATCCCTCTATGGCTACACCTTC. It specifies CASSLDISLYGYTF.

In this sample, this clonotype turned up many times. The gene calls are TRBV29-1 and TRBJ1-1; 8 bases are shared with TRBD1. The germline gives CDR1 SQVTM, CDR2 ANQGSEA. V was pared by 5 bases and J by 4 bases, with 6 bases of the junction left unmatched. The CDR3 consists of 13 residues. The CDR3 is CSVKQGDGTEAFF. CDR3 DNA: TGCAGCGTTAAACAGGGGGACGGCACTGAAGCTTTCTTT.

This chain joins TRBV29-1 and TRBJ2-1, with 12 nucleotides matching TRBD2. Germline V gives CDR1 SQVTM, CDR2 ANQGSEA. The CDR3 covers 18 residues. V gave up 4 bases and J gave up 0 bases; unmatched junction bases: 10. The CDR3 loop reads CSVVGLAGGSSSYNEQFF. CDR3 coding DNA: TGCAGCGTTGTTGGGCTAGCGGGAGGGTCTAGCTCCTACAATGAGCAGTTCTTC.

The table lists this clonotype with many counts. The chain employs TRBV3-1 and TRBJ1-1; D gene ambiguous. V was cut by 4 bases and J by 1 base, with 7 bases left in between. The CDR3 length is 13 residues. The germline V gene has CDR1 LGHDT and CDR2 YNNKEL (reference sequence). CDR3 in amino acids: CASSLVKNTEAFF. CDR3 in DNA: TGTGCCAGCAGCCTGGTGAAGAACACTGAAGCTTTCTTT.

This clonotype showed up just a few times. This chain connects TRBV14 to TRBJ2-7, with D possibly TRBD2 on 6 matching bases. Germline values: CDR1 SGHDN, CDR2 FVKESK. Trimming removed 3 bases from V and 2 bases from J, with 11 bases in between. The CDR3 covers 14 residues. CDR3 loop: CASSHGLFPYEQYF. DNA of the CDR3: TGTGCCAGCAGCCACGGACTATTCCCCTACGAGCAGTACTTC.